Below are 28 T cell receptor beta chains sequenced from a single sample in a study of CD8 T cells in Susac syndrome. RNA in amounts of roughly 0.5 to 1 ug was reverse transcribed with random hexamers. TCRdb processed the immunoSEQ multiplex PCR reads anew with MiXCR; each CDR3 protein has one entry. The sample carries about 150,000 distinct CDR3 sequences, approximately 94% recorded once. The sequenced material came from CD4+ T cells from PBMCs. These receptors were obtained from a human donor with multiple sclerosis.

The V call is TRBV20-1, the J call TRBJ1-4; no clear D gene. CDR1 is DFQATT, CDR2 SNEGSKA, per germline (reference sequence). V was trimmed by 6 bases and J by 8 bases, leaving 16 bases between them. The CDR3 has 13 residues. The CDR3 sequence: CSAVGGGGEKLFF. DNA for the CDR3: TGCAGTGCCGTGGGCGGTGGAGGAGAAAAACTGTTTTTT.

This chain joins TRBV4-3 and TRBJ2-5; weak D call: TRBD2 (5 bases). The CDR3 is made up of 16 amino acids. V dropped 0 bases and J dropped 0 bases, with 11 bases sitting between them. Germline assignment: CDR1 LGHNA and CDR2 YSLEER. The CDR3 loop reads CASSQETGLYQETQYF. In DNA form, the CDR3 reads TGCGCCAGCAGCCAAGAGACGGGATTGTACCAAGAGACCCAGTACTTC.

The chain joins TRBV2 to TRBJ2-2; 9 bases line up with TRBD1. The CDR3 is 15 residues long. Per germline, CDR1 SNHLY and CDR2 FYNNEI. Trimming took 8 bases from V and 6 from J; bases not matched to a gene: 10. The CDR3 DNA reads TGTGCCAGCGGTTGGGACAGGGAAAATGCCGGGGAGCTGTTTTTT. Translation: CASGWDRENAGELFF. The whole variable domain, remainder taken from reference TRBV2 and TRBJ2-2, is EPEVTQTPSHQVTQMGQEVILRCVPISNHLYFYWYRQILGQKVEFLVSFYNNEISEKSEIFDDQFSVERPDGSNFTLKIRSTKLEDSAMYFCASGWDRENAGELFFGEGSRLTVL.

The count of this clonotype is one. The chain has TRBV7-3 and TRBJ2-3; 9 bases map to TRBD2. V gave up 2 bases and J gave up 2 bases; unmatched junction bases: 2. Germline-derived CDR1 and CDR2 are SGHTA and FQGTGA. There are 15 residues in the CDR3. CDR3 sequence (DNA): TGTGCCAGCAGCTTATCTAGCGGGGCCACAGATACGCAGTATTTT. Its protein product is CASSLSSGATDTQYF.

J is TRBJ1-2 and V is TRBV29-1; D may be TRBD1 (6 bases). V was pared by 5 bases and J by 2 bases, with 9 bases between. Germline assignment: CDR1 SQVTM and CDR2 ANQGSEA. The CDR3 sequence is 12 residues long. CDR3: CSVSGQNYGYTF. CDR3 bases: TGCAGCGTTTCTGGACAGAACTATGGCTACACCTTC. The complete variable domain, with remaining parts taken from reference TRBV29-1 and TRBJ1-2, reads SAVISQKPSRDICQRGTSLTIQCQVDSQVTMMFWYRQQPGQSLTLIATANQGSEATYESGFVIDKFPISRPNLTFSTLTVSNMSPEDSSIYLCSVSGQNYGYTFGSGTRLTVV.

The rearrangement links TRBV12-3 or TRBV12-4 to TRBJ2-1; 9 bases agree with TRBD2. V was pared by 7 bases and J by 7 bases, with 11 bases of the junction left unmatched. The CDR3 sequence is 15 residues long. CDR3 loop: CASTTLGLAGNEQFF. The DNA of the CDR3 is TGTGCCAGCACCACCCTCGGGCTAGCGGGAAATGAGCAGTTCTTC.

This sequence joins TRBV10-3 and TRBJ2-1; 9 bases map to TRBD2. Germline CDR1 reads ENHRY; CDR2 reads SYGVKD. V trimming: 10 bases; J trimming: 8 bases; junction bases outside the gene matches: 9. This CDR3 has 13 residues. CDR3 sequence reads: CATEAGGWDEQFF. CDR3 DNA sequence: TGTGCCACCGAAGCGGGGGGCTGGGATGAGCAGTTCTTC.

The gene calls are TRBV7-3 and TRBJ1-1; D possibly corresponds to TRBD1 (5 bases). V was clipped by 3 bases and J by 0 bases, with 11 bases between them. CDR3 length equals 15 residues. Germline V gene sequence: CDR1 SGHTA, CDR2 FQGTGA. The CDR3 reads CASSFDGAMNTEAFF. CDR3 nucleotide sequence: TGTGCCAGCAGCTTCGACGGGGCGATGAACACTGAAGCTTTCTTT. The whole variable domain, filled in from reference TRBV7-3 and TRBJ1-1, reads GAGVSQTPSNKVTEKGKYVELRCDPISGHTALYWYRQSLGQGPEFLIYFQGTGAADDSGLPNDRFFAVRPEGSVSTLKIQRTERGDSAVYLCASSFDGAMNTEAFFGQGTRLTVV.

This chain joins TRBV2 and TRBJ2-3, with TRBD2 matching 9 bases. The CDR3 totals 16 residues. The J segment lost 4 bases and the V segment lost 1 base, leaving 6 bases of the junction unmatched. CDR1 is SNHLY, CDR2 FYNNEI, per germline. The chain's CDR3 is CASSEDWRGGSDTQYF. In DNA form, the CDR3 reads TGTGCCAGCAGTGAAGACTGGCGGGGGGGATCAGATACGCAGTATTTT.

This rearrangement joins TRBV28 to TRBJ2-7, with TRBD2 as a possible D gene (6 bases). Germline CDR1 MDHEN, CDR2 SYDVKM. Between the trimmed V and J ends, which lost 2 bases and 0 bases, there was a span of 11 bases. This CDR3 has 15 residues. CDR3 sequence reads: CASSLPGLASYEQYF. Written as DNA, the CDR3 is TGTGCCAGCAGTTTACCGGGACTTGCCTCCTACGAGCAGTACTTC.

V usage is TRBV20-1 and J usage is TRBJ1-2, with a possible D match to TRBD1 (6 bases). The germline V gene encodes CDR1 DFQATT and CDR2 SNEGSKA (reference sequence). The V end was cut by 6 bases, the J end by 8 bases, with 22 bases between. The CDR3 is 14 residues long. The DNA of the CDR3 is TGCAGTGCCCAGGCCCCCGACAGGTCTATGGGCTACACCTTC. This translates into CSAQAPDRSMGYTF.

The rearrangement joins TRBV28 to TRBJ2-1; 10 positions agree with TRBD2. Germline CDR1 and CDR2: MDHEN and SYDVKM. The CDR3 totals 16 residues. J gave up 2 bases and V 2 bases, and 3 bases lay outside the gene matches. The CDR3 region is CASSLIAGGAYNEQFF. In nucleotides, the CDR3 is TGTGCCAGCAGTTTAATAGCGGGAGGTGCCTACAATGAGCAGTTCTTC.

This rearrangement joins TRBV9 to TRBJ2-5, with TRBD2 identical over 11 bases. The J segment lost 3 bases and the V segment lost 3 bases, leaving 4 bases of the junction unmatched. CDR1 is SGDLS, CDR2 YYNGEE, per germline. This CDR3 spans 15 amino acids. The CDR3 here is CASSGPGLAEETQYF. The DNA for the CDR3 is TGTGCCAGCAGCGGTCCGGGACTAGCGGAAGAGACCCAGTACTTC.

CDR3 protein: CASRTGPGDYEQYF. CDR3 bases: TGTGCCAGCAGAACCGGGCCAGGGGACTACGAGCAGTACTTC. The chain is built from TRBV12-3 or TRBV12-4 and TRBJ2-7; perhaps TRBD1 as D (6 bases). The germline V and J ends were trimmed by 6 bases and 3 bases, with 15 bases remaining between them. The CDR3 has 14 residues.

CDR3 region: CASSLGPSGTDSGELFF. DNA for the CDR3: TGCGCCAGCAGCTTGGGGCCTAGCGGGACGGACTCTGGGGAGCTGTTTTTT. The genes are TRBV5-1 and TRBJ2-2; 9 positions match TRBD2. The CDR3 totals 17 residues. With 0 bases clipped from V and 8 bases from J, the junction kept 11 bases outside the gene matches. Germline V gene sequence: CDR1 SGHRS, CDR2 YFSETQ.

This clonotype was counted a single time. The chain combines TRBV27 with TRBJ2-7; 11 nucleotides align to TRBD2. Per germline, CDR1 MNHEY and CDR2 SMNVEV (reference sequence). This CDR3 has 13 residues. The V gene end was trimmed by 7 bases and the J gene end by 4 bases; junction bases not matched to a gene: 3. CDR3 in DNA: TGTGCCAGCAAACTAGCGGGAGAGTACGAGCAGTACTTC. Translating gives CASKLAGEYEQYF.

The rearrangement uses TRBV13 and TRBJ2-7; D is unresolved. The CDR3 totals 15 residues. Trimming pared 5 bases from V and 5 bases from J, leaving 19 bases between. Looked up from germline, CDR1 is PRHDT and CDR2 is FYEKMQ (reference sequence). The CDR3 DNA reads as TGTGCCAGCAGCCTACAAAGAGCGCAAGCTAACGAGCAGTACTTC. Its protein product is CASSLQRAQANEQYF.

This clonotype was seen only a few times. The chain uses TRBV3-1 and TRBJ2-7, with a tentative D call TRBD1 (5 bases). Trimming took off 0 bases at V and 3 bases at J, with 12 bases between the two ends. CDR1 and CDR2 from the germline V gene are LGHDT and YNNKEL (reference sequence). The CDR3 runs to 15 residues. The chain's CDR3 is CASSQDVTAIYEQYF. CDR3 nucleotide sequence: TGTGCCAGCAGCCAAGATGTGACAGCGATCTACGAGCAGTACTTC.

This sequence joins TRBV29-1 and TRBJ1-1, with TRBD1 identical over 8 bases. The CDR3 runs 14 residues. The V segment lost 6 bases and the J segment 2 bases; nucleotides outside the gene matches: 8. CDR1 SQVTM and CDR2 ANQGSEA come from the germline V gene. CDR3 bases: TGCAGCGTAGTAAGACAGGGGCCCAACACTGAAGCTTTCTTT. Its translation is CSVVRQGPNTEAFF.

In this sample, this clonotype turned up a few times. V and J are TRBV5-6 and TRBJ2-2; D is possibly TRBD1 or TRBD2 (5 bases each). The V and J ends lost 2 bases and 0 bases respectively, with 8 bases between them. The CDR3 extends over 15 amino acids. Germline V lookup: CDR1 SGHDT, CDR2 YYEEEE. This CDR3 reads CASSLLGANTGELFF. The CDR3 DNA sequence: TGTGCCAGCAGCTTACTAGGGGCGAACACCGGGGAGCTGTTTTTT.

V is TRBV6-5 and J is TRBJ2-5; D is unresolved. Trimming stripped 8 bases from V and 5 bases from J, with 9 bases between. CDR1 and CDR2 from the germline V gene are MNHEY and SVGAGI. The CDR3 sequence is 11 residues long. The CDR3 nucleotides read TGTGCCAGCCGCCTACGGGAGACCCAGTACTTC. This codes for CASRLRETQYF.

This chain joins TRBV30 and TRBJ2-6; D call uncertain. The V and J ends lost 5 bases and 0 bases respectively, with 8 bases between them. The CDR3 length is 14 residues. CDR1 GTSNPN and CDR2 SVGIG come from the germline V gene (reference sequence). CDR3 in DNA: TGTGCCTGGCACAGTTACTCTGGGGCCAACGTCCTGACTTTC. This translates into CAWHSYSGANVLTF.

This rearrangement joins TRBV19 to TRBJ1-2; D not resolved. V lost 4 bases, J lost 4 bases, and 13 bases lay in between. The CDR3 totals 14 residues. Germline-derived CDR1 and CDR2 are LNHDA and SQIVND (reference sequence). DNA for the CDR3: TGTGCCAGTAGTACCCGGGATCGCCCCTATGGCTACACCTTC. Amino acid sequence: CASSTRDRPYGYTF.

V usage is TRBV12-3 or TRBV12-4 and J usage is TRBJ1-6; 9 positions match TRBD1. Trimming removed 4 bases from V and 7 bases from J; junction bases left unmatched: 2. The CDR3 is 14 residues long. CDR3 residues: CASSSTGGNSPLHF. CDR3 coding DNA: TGTGCCAGCAGTTCGACAGGGGGAAATTCACCCCTCCACTTT.

The genes are TRBV2 and TRBJ2-5, with TRBD2 identical over 8 bases. CDR3 length: 13 amino acids. V trimming: 7 bases; J trimming: 4 bases; junction bases outside the gene matches: 5. CDR1 is SNHLY, CDR2 FYNNEI, per germline. The CDR3 region is CASKVGTRETQYF. The CDR3 DNA follows: TGTGCCAGCAAGGTGGGGACTAGAGAGACCCAGTACTTC. The whole variable domain, filled in from reference TRBV2 and TRBJ2-5, reads EPEVTQTPSHQVTQMGQEVILRCVPISNHLYFYWYRQILGQKVEFLVSFYNNEISEKSEIFDDQFSVERPDGSNFTLKIRSTKLEDSAMYFCASKVGTRETQYFGPGTRLLVL.

The rearrangement links TRBV1 to TRBJ2-7. TRBV1 is deemed a pseudogene. This CDR3 has 12 amino acids. The DNA for the CDR3 is TGCACCAGCAACATTGGCTCCTACGAGCAGTACTTC. As protein: CTSNIGSYEQYF.

This sequence joins TRBV5-1 and TRBJ2-5; 10 nucleotides match TRBD2. CDR3 size: 16 residues. The germline V gene encodes CDR1 SGHRS and CDR2 YFSETQ. The ends lost 4 bases at V and 2 bases at J; junction bases unmatched: 8. CDR3 bases: TGCGCCAGCAGCCCGGGGACTAGCGCCCGACAAGAGACCCAGTACTTC. Its protein product is CASSPGTSARQETQYF.

V and J are TRBV3-1 and TRBJ2-1; 7 nucleotides line up with TRBD2. V shed 3 bases, J shed 0 bases, and the junction held 8 bases outside the gene matches. The CDR3 loop spans 17 amino acids. The germline V gene has CDR1 LGHDT and CDR2 YNNKEL (reference sequence). In nucleotides, the CDR3 is TGTGCCAGCAGCCATCATCCGGGCGGGAGCTCCTACAATGAGCAGTTCTTC. Its protein product is CASSHHPGGSSYNEQFF.